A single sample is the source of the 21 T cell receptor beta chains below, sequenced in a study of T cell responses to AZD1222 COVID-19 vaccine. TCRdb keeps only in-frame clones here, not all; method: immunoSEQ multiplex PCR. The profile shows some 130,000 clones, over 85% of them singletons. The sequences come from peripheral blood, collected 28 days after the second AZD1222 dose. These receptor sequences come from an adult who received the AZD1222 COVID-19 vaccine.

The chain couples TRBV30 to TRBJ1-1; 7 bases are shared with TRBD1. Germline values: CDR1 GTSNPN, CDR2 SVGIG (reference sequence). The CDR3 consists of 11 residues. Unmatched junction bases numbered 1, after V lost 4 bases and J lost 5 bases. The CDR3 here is CAWKGATEAFF. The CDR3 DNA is TGTGCCTGGAAGGGGGCGACTGAAGCTTTCTTT. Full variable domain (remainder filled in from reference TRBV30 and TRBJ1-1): SQTIHQWPATLVQPVGSPLSLECTVEGTSNPNLYWYRQAAGRGLQLLFYSVGIGQISSEVPQNLSASRPQDRQFILSSKKLLLSDSGFYLCAWKGATEAFFGQGTRLTVV.

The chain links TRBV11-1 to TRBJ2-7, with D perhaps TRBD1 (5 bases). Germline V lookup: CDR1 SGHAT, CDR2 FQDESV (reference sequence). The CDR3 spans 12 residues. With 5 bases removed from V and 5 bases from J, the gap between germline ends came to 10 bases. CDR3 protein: CASSPGLHEQYF. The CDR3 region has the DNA TGTGCCAGCAGCCCAGGGCTCCACGAGCAGTACTTC.

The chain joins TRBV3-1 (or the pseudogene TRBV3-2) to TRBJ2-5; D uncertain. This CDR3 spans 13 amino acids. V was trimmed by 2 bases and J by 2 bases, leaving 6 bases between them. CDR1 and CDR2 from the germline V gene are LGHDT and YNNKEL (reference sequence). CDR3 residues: CASSQNNQETQYF. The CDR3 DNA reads TGTGCCAGCAGCCAAAACAATCAAGAGACCCAGTACTTC.

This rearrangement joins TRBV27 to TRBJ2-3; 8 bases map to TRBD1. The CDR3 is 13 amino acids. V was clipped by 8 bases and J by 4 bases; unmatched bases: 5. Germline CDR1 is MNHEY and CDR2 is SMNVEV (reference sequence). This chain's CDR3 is CASGWTGPDTQYF. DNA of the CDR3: TGTGCCAGCGGTTGGACAGGGCCAGATACGCAGTATTTT.

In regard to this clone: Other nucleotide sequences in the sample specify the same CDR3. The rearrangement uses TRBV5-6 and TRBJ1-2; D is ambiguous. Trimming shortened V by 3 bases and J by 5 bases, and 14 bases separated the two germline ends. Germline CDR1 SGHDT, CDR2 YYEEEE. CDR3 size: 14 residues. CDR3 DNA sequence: TGTGCCAGCAGCTCCTCTGGAGGGTTATATGGCTACACCTTC. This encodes CASSSSGGLYGYTF. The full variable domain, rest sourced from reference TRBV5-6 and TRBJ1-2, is DAGVTQSPTHLIKTRGQQVTLRCSPKSGHDTVSWYQQALGQGPQFIFQYYEEEERQRGNFPDRFSGHQFPNYSSELNVNALLLGDSALYLCASSSSGGLYGYTFGSGTRLTVV.

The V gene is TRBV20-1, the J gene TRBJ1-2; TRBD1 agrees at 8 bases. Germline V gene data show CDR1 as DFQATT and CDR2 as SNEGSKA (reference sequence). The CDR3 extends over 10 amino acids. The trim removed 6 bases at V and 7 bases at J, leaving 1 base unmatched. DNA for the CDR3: TGCAGTGCCGACAGGGGTGGCTACACCTTC. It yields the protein CSADRGGYTF.

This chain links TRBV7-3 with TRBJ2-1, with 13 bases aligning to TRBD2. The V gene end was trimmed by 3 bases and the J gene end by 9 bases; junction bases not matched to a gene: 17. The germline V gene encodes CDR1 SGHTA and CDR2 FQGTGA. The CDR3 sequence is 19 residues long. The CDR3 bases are TGTGCCAGCAGCTTGAGTTTCACTAGCGGGGGGGTATCGGTCGGTGAGCAGTTCTTC. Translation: CASSLSFTSGGVSVGEQFF.

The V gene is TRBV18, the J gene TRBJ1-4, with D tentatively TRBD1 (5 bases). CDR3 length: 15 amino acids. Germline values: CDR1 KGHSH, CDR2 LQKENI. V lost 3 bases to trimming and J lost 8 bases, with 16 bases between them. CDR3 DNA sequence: TGTGCCAGCTCACCGCCGGGGGAGGTGGGCGAAAAACTGTTTTTT. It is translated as CASSPPGEVGEKLFF. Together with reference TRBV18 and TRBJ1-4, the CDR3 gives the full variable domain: NAGVMQNPRHLVRRRGQEARLRCSPMKGHSHVYWYRQLPEEGLKFMVYLQKENIIDESGMPKERFSAEFPKEGPSILRIQQVVRGDSAAYFCASSPPGEVGEKLFFGSGTQLSVL.

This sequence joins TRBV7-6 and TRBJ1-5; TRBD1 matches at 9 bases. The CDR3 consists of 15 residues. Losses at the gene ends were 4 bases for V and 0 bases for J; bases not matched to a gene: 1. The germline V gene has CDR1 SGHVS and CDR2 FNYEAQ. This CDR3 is CASSWGQGSNQPQHF. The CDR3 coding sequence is TGTGCCAGCAGCTGGGGACAGGGTAGCAATCAGCCCCAGCATTTT.

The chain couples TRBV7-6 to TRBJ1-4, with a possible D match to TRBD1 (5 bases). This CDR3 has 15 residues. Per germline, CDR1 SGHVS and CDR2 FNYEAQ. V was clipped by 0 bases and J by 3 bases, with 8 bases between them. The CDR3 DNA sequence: TGTGCCAGCAGCTTAGCAGGGGATCCTAATGAAAAACTGTTTTTT. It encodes CASSLAGDPNEKLFF.

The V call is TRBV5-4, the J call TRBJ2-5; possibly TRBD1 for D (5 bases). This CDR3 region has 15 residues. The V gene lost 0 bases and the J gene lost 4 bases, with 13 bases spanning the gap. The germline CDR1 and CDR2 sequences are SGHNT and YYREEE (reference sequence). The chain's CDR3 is CASSLVGSQGETQYF. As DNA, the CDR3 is TGTGCCAGCAGCTTGGTTGGGTCGCAGGGAGAGACCCAGTACTTC.

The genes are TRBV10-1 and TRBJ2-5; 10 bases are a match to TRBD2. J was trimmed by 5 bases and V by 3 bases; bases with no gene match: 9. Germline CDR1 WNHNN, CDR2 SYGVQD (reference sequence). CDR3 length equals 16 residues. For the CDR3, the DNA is TGCGCCAGCAGTGATCAAGCGGGGGGGCCCAGGGAGACCCAGTACTTC. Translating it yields CASSDQAGGPRETQYF.

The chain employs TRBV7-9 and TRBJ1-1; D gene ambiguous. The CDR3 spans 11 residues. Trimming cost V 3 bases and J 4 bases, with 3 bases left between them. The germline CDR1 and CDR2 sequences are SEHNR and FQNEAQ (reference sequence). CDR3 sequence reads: CASSFPTEAFF. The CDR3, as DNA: TGTGCCAGCAGCTTCCCCACTGAAGCTTTCTTT. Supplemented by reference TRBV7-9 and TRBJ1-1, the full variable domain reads DTGVSQNPRHKITKRGQNVTFRCDPISEHNRLYWYRQTLGQGPEFLTYFQNEAQLEKSRLLSDRFSAERPKGSFSTLEIQRTEQGDSAMYLCASSFPTEAFFGQGTRLTVV.

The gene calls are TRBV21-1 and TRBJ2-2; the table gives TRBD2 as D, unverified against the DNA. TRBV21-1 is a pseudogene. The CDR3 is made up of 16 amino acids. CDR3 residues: CASGTGLAKRTGELFF. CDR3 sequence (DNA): TGTGCCTCAGGGACGGGACTAGCGAAACGGACCGGGGAGCTGTTTTTT.

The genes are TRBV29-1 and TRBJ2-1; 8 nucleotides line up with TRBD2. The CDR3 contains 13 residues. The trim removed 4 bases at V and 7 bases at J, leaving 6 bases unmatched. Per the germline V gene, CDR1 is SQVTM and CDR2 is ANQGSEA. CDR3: CSVASSGSNEQFF. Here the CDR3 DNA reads TGCAGCGTTGCGTCGAGCGGGAGTAATGAGCAGTTCTTC.

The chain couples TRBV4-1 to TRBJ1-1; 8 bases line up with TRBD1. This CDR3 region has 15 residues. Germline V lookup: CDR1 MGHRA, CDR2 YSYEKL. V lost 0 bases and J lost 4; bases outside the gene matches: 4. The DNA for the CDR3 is TGCGCCAGCAGCCAAGACGACAGGGGATCCACTGAAGCTTTCTTT. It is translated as CASSQDDRGSTEAFF.

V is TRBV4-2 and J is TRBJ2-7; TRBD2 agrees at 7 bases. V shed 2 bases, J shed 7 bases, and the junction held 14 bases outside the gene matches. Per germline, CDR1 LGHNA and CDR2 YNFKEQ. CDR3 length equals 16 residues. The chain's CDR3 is CASSQNIGGGRDEQYF. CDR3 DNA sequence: TGTGCCAGCAGCCAAAACATAGGCGGGGGTCGGGATGAGCAGTACTTC.

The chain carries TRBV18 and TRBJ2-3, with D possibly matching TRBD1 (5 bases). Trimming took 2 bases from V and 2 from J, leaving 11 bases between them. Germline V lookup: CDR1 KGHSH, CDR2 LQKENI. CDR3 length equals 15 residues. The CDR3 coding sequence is TGTGCCAGCTCACCAACGGGCAGGGTCACAGATACGCAGTATTTT. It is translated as CASSPTGRVTDTQYF.

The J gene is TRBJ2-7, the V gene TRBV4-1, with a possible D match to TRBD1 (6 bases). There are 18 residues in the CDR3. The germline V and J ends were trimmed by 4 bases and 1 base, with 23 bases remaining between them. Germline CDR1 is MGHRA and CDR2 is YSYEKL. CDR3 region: CASSPQSPRDTRSYEQYF. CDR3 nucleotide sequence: TGCGCCAGCAGCCCCCAAAGCCCCCGGGACACCAGATCCTACGAGCAGTACTTC.

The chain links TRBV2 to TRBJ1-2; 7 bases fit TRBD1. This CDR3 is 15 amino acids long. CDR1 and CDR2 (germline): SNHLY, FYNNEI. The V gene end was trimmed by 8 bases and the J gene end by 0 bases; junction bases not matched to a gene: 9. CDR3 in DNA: TGTGCCAGCGTGCGGGACAGCGAAGCTAACTATGGCTACACCTTC. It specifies CASVRDSEANYGYTF.

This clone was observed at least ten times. Here the CDR3 reads CASSDGQGLPEAFF. CDR3 coding DNA: TGTGCCAGCAGTGACGGACAGGGGTTGCCTGAAGCTTTCTTT. The chain is built from TRBV25-1 and TRBJ1-1; 9 bases line up with TRBD1. The CDR3 extends over 14 amino acids. The V and J ends lost 3 bases and 6 bases, in that order; junction bases with no gene match: 5. Germline lookup yields CDR1 MGHDK and CDR2 SYGVNS. The whole variable domain, filled in from reference TRBV25-1 and TRBJ1-1, reads EADIYQTPRYLVIGTGKKITLECSQTMGHDKMYWYQQDPGMELHLIHYSYGVNSTEKGDLSSESTVSRIRTEHFPLTLESARPSHTSQYLCASSDGQGLPEAFFGQGTRLTVV.